Listed below are T cell receptor beta chains from one sample, sequenced in a study of regulatory dendritic cells for organ transplantation. Profiling relied on immunoSEQ multiplex PCR, and the TCRdb table lists in-frame clones only, not all of them. The sample has some 13,000 clones, 74% seen once; the top ten hold under 0.8%. Their specific antigens are unknown. Sequenced material: naive CD4+ T cells from blood cultured with regulatory dendritic cells. These TCRs come from a human donor in good health. CDR3s include the opening cysteine and the closing phenylalanine or tryptophan. The D gene is left open where the match is weak. Clone size is stated in some rows and not others, as once, few, many or a class when expanded.

cdr3_length clone_size d_call j_call v_call cdr3_nt cdr3_aa
16 NA TRBD1 TRBJ1-6 TRBV13 TGTGCCAGCAGCGCTGGACAGGGAGCCCTAAATTCACCCCTCCACTTT CASSAGQGALNSPLHF
15 NA NA TRBJ1-3 TRBV2 TGTGCCAGCAGTGAAAGGACAGTCTCTGGAAACACCATATATTTT CASSERTVSGNTIYF
14 NA NA TRBJ2-5 TRBV15 TGTGCCACCAGCAGAGATCTGTCCGGGGAGACCCAGTACTTC CATSRDLSGETQYF
16 NA TRBD1 TRBJ1-5 TRBV23-1 TGCGCCAGCAGTCAAAGGGTCAGGGGGCGAAATCAGCCCCAGCATTTT CASSQRVRGRNQPQHF
17 NA NA TRBJ1-1 TRBV15 TGTGCCACCAGCAGAGATTCATGGGCCCCTCAACCACCTGAAGCTTTCTTT CATSRDSWAPQPPEAFF
15 NA NA TRBJ2-4 TRBV5-1 TGCGCCAGCAGCTTACAACCGGGAGCCAAAAACATTCAGTACTTC CASSLQPGAKNIQYF
13 NA NA TRBJ1-3 TRBV7-2 TGTGCCAGCAGCCCCAGAGGTGGAAACACCATATATTTT CASSPRGGNTIYF
14 NA NA TRBJ2-5 TRBV7-2 TGTGCCAGCAGCCGACTAGGGATCCAAGAGACCCAGTACTTC CASSRLGIQETQYF
15 few TRBD1 TRBJ1-3 TRBV18 TGTGCCAGCTCACCACAAGGACAGGGAGGAAACACCATATATTTT CASSPQGQGGNTIYF
14 NA NA TRBJ2-7 TRBV11-2 TGTGCCAGCAGCTTAGAAAGTCGGGGTTACGAGCAGTACTTC CASSLESRGYEQYF
14 NA NA TRBJ1-1 TRBV5-1 TGCGCCAGCAACCTCGGTCAGGGGAGCACTGAAGCTTTCTTT CASNLGQGSTEAFF
13 NA NA TRBJ1-1 TRBV10-3 TGTGCCATCAGTGAGTCCCAGAACACTGAAGCTTTCTTT CAISESQNTEAFF
11 NA NA TRBJ1-1 TRBV2 TGTGCCAGCAGTGGAGTTGCGGAAGCTTTCTTT CASSGVAEAFF
13 NA NA TRBJ1-2 TRBV5-1 TGCGCCAGCAGCTTGGGACAGGCTATGGGCTACACCTTC CASSLGQAMGYTF
16 once TRBD1 TRBJ1-2 TRBV4-3 TGCGCCAGCAGCCAAAATGGGGACAGGGGGAGGGACGGCTACACCTTC CASSQNGDRGRDGYTF
15 few NA TRBJ1-4 TRBV18 TGTGCCAGCTCACCAAGACAGGCAACTAATGAAAAACTGTTTTTT CASSPRQATNEKLFF
14 NA TRBD1 TRBJ1-6 TRBV2 TGTGCCAGCAGAACCGGGACAGATAATTCACCCCTCCACTTT CASRTGTDNSPLHF
14 few TRBD2 TRBJ2-7 TRBV5-1 TGCGCCAGCAGCGCCACCAGCGGGGGGGGAGAGCAGTACTTC CASSATSGGGEQYF
12 medium-sized NA TRBJ1-2 TRBV7-2 TGTGCCAGCAGCTCCACAGGCAGAGGCTACACCTTC CASSSTGRGYTF
11 once NA TRBJ2-3 TRBV7-9 TGTGCCAGCAGCTTCCCGGATACGCAGTATTTT CASSFPDTQYF
18 NA TRBD2 TRBJ2-3 TRBV18 TGTGCCAGCTCACCCGCCCTAGCGGGGGGAACTAGCACAGATACGCAGTATTTT CASSPALAGGTSTDTQYF
16 NA TRBD1 TRBJ2-1 TRBV5-4 TGTGCCAGCAGTCGACAGGGGGCAGGCTCCTACAATGAGCAGTTCTTC CASSRQGAGSYNEQFF
14 NA NA TRBJ1-2 TRBV5-6 TGTGCCAGCAGCTTACAGGGATACAACTATGGCTACACCTTC CASSLQGYNYGYTF
15 NA TRBD2 TRBJ2-2 TRBV6-1 TGTGCCAGCAGTCTAGCGGGGGGTGATACCGGGGAGCTGTTTTTT CASSLAGGDTGELFF
14 NA NA TRBJ1-1 TRBV7-3 TGTGCCAGCAGCCAAGGCGGACAGAACACTGAAGCTTTCTTT CASSQGGQNTEAFF
13 few TRBD1 TRBJ1-1 TRBV5-1 TGCGCCAGCAGCTCCCCAGGACAGGGCGAAGCTTTCTTT CASSSPGQGEAFF
15 NA NA TRBJ1-3 TRBV21-1 TGTGCCAGCAGCAAAGCGCAGGGGCTTGGAAACACCATATATTTT CASSKAQGLGNTIYF
15 NA TRBD1 TRBJ1-1 TRBV5-1 TGCGCCAGCCGTGTAGAGGGGGCGGGGGGCACTGAAGCTTTCTTT CASRVEGAGGTEAFF
13 NA NA TRBJ1-1 TRBV2 TGTGCCAGCAGCGAAGACGGGAACACTGAAGCTTTCTTT CASSEDGNTEAFF
16 once TRBD1 TRBJ2-5 TRBV5-1 TGCGCCAGCAGCTTGGCGGGACAGGGGCGGGAGGAGACCCAGTACTTC CASSLAGQGREETQYF
14 NA TRBD2 TRBJ2-1 TRBV7-2 TGTGCCAGCAGTTCGGGACTAGCGGGGGGGGAGCAGTTCTTC CASSSGLAGGEQFF
13 NA NA TRBJ2-3 TRBV6-5 TGTGCCAGCAGTCAGACAGAGGAGCGTACGCAGTATTTT CASSQTEERTQYF
15 NA TRBD1 TRBJ2-7 TRBV9 TGTGCCAGCAGCGTAGAGGGGGCTAGCTCCTACGAGCAGTACTTC CASSVEGASSYEQYF